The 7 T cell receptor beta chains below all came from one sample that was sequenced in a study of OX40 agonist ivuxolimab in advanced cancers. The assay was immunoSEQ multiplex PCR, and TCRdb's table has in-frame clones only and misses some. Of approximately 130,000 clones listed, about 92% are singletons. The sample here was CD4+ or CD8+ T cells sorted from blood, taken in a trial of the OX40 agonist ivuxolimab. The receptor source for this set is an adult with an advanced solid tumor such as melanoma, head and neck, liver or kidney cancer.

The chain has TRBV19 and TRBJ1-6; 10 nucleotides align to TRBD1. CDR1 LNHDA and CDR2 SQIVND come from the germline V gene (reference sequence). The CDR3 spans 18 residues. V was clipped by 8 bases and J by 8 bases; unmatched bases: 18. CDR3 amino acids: CASSLPGQGIVRDSPLHF. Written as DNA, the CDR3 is TGTGCCAGTTCGCTACCGGGACAGGGGATCGTACGGGATTCACCCCTCCACTTT.

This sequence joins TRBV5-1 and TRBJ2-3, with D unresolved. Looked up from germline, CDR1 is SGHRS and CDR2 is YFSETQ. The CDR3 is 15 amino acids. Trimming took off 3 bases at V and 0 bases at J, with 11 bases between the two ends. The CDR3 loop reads CASSSTGRSTDTQYF. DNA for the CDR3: TGCGCCAGCAGCTCAACCGGACGGAGCACAGATACGCAGTATTTT.

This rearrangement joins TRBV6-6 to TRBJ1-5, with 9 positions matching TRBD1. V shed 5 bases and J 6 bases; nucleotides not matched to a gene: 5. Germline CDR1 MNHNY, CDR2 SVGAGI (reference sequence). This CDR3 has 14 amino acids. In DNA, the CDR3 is TGTGCCAGCAGTGGGACAGGGCAGTTTCAGCCCCAGCATTTT. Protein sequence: CASSGTGQFQPQHF.

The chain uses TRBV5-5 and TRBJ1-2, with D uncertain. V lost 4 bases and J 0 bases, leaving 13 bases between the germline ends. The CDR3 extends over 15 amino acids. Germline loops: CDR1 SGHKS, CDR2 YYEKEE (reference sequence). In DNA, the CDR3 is TGTGCCAGCAGCCCCCAGGCCGACTCTAACTATGGCTACACCTTC. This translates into CASSPQADSNYGYTF.

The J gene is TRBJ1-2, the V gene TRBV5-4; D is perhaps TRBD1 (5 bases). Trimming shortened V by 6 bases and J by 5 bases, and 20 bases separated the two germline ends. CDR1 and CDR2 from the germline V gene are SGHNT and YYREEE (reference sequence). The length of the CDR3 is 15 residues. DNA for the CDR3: TGTGCCAGCACCAACGCCCAGGGTGGGGCATATGGCTACACCTTC. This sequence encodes CASTNAQGGAYGYTF.

This CDR3 reads CASSSDRGRSATIYF. CDR3 sequence (DNA): TGTGCCAGCAGTTCCGACAGGGGTCGGTCCGCCACCATATATTTT. The chain has TRBV2 and TRBJ1-3; TRBD1 matches 8 bases. With V trimmed by 5 bases and J by 9 bases, 12 bases remained unmatched. This CDR3 region has 15 residues. The germline CDR1 and CDR2 sequences are SNHLY and FYNNEI. Looking up the rest from reference TRBV2 and TRBJ1-3 gives the full variable domain: EPEVTQTPSHQVTQMGQEVILRCVPISNHLYFYWYRQILGQKVEFLVSFYNNEISEKSEIFDDQFSVERPDGSNFTLKIRSTKLEDSAMYFCASSSDRGRSATIYFGEGSWLTVV.

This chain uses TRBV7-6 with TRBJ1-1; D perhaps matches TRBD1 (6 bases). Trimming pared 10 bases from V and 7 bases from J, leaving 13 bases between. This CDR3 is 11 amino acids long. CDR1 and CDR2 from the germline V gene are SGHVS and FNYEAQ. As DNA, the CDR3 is TGTGCCACGGGAGGGGGAGGTGAAGCTTTCTTT. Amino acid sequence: CATGGGGEAFF.